This T cell receptor (beta chain) was documented in a study of blood T cell repertoires in COVID-19. Here immunoSEQ multiplex PCR was the method, and the copy in TCRdb shows in-frame clones only, minus some. The table records roughly 520,000 clones, around 89% of them present only once. V shed 5 bases, J shed 2 bases, and the junction held 10 bases outside the gene matches. The CDR3 sequence is 16 residues long. Germline V gene lookup returns CDR1 KGHDR and CDR2 SFDVKD. This clone appeared once. The material sequenced was PBMCs or T cells enriched from blood (not recorded which). The gene calls are TRBV24-1 and TRBJ1-2; the match to TRBD1 covers 7 bases. This receptor was obtained from a woman aged 40-49 years who had recovered from COVID-19. CDR3 nucleotides: TGTGCCACCAGTGTGGAAAAGGCAGGGGGAAACTATGGCTACACCTTC. Amino acids: CATSVEKAGGNYGYTF.